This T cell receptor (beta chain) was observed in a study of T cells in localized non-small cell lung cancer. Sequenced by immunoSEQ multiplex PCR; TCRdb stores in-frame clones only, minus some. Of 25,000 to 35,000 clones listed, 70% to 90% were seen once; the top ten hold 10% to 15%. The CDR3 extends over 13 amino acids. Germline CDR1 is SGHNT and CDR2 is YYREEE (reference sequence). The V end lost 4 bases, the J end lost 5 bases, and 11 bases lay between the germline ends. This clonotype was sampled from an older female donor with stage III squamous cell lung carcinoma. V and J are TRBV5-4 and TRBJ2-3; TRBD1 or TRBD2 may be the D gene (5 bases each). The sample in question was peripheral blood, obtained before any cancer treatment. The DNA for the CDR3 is TGTGCCAGCAGCCTCGGGACCGAAGATACGCAGTATTTT. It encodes CASSLGTEDTQYF.